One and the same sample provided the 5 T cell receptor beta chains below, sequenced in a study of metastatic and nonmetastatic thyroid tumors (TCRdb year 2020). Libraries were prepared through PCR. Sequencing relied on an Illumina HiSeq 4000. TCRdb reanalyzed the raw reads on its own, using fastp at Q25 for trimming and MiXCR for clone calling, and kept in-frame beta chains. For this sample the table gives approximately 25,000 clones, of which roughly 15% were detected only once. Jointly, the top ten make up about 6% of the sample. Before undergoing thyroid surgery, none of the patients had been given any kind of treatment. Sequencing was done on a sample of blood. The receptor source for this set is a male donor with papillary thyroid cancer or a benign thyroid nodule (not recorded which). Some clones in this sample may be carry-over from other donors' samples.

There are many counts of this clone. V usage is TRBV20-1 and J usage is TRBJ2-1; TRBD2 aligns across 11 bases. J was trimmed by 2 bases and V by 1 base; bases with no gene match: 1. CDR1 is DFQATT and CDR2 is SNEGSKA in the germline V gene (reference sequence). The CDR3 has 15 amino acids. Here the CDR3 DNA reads TGCAGTGCTAGAGCACTAGCGGGGGCCTACAATGAGCAGTTCTTC. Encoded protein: CSARALAGAYNEQFF.

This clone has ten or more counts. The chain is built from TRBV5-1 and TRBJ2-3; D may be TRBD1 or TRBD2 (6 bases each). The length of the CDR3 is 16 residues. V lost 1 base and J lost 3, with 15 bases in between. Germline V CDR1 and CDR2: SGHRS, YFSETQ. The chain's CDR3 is CASSLKGGSRTDTQYF. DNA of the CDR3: TGCGCCAGCAGCTTGAAGGGGGGCTCAAGGACAGATACGCAGTATTTT.

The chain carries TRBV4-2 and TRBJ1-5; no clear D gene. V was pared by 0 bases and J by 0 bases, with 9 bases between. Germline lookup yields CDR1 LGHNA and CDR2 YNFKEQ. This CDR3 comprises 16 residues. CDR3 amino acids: CASSQEVFRSNQPQHF. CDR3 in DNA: TGTGCCAGCAGCCAAGAAGTTTTCCGTAGCAATCAGCCCCAGCATTTT.

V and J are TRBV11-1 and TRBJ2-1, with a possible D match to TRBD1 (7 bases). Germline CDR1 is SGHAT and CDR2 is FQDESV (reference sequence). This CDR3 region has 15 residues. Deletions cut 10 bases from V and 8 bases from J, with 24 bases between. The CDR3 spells CANILRENRGDEQFF. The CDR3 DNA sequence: TGTGCCAACATCTTACGGGAGAACAGGGGTGATGAGCAGTTCTTC.

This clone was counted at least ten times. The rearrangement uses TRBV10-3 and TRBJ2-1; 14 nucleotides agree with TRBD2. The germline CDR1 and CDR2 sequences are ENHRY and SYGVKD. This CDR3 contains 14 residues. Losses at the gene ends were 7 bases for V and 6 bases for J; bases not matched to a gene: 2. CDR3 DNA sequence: TGTGCCATCAAAGGGACTAGCGGGAGCAATGAGCAGTTCTTC. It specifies CAIKGTSGSNEQFF.